This T cell receptor (beta chain) was found in a study of shared clonotypes between healthy human individuals. V lost 1 base and J lost 0, with 12 bases in between. CDR1 MNHNS and CDR2 SASEGT come from the germline V gene. The CDR3 runs to 16 residues. Only in-frame clones appear in the TCRdb table, and some are missing; sequencing was by immunoSEQ multiplex PCR. The repertoire holds approximately 500,000 clones, with 79% as singletons. The clonotype originates from a woman aged 40 to 49 in good health. Some clones in this sample may be carry-over from other donors' samples. The rearrangement links TRBV6-1 to TRBJ1-1; tentatively, D is TRBD1 (5 bases). Material for sequencing was PBMCs. Here the CDR3 reads CASSEGRGLMNTEAFF. CDR3 bases: TGTGCCAGCAGTGAAGGCCGGGGCTTAATGAACACTGAAGCTTTCTTT.